Given below is one T cell receptor beta chain in context. TCRdb recomputed calls from the RT-PCR reads with MiXCR, one row per CDR3 protein. The sample includes more than 850,000 distinct CDR3 sequences, roughly 18% of them seen just once. The source of the sample is a study of patients and donors after allogeneic stem cell transplantation. The germline gives CDR1 SGHKS, CDR2 YYEKEE (reference sequence). With V trimmed by 4 bases and J by 7 bases, 9 bases remained unmatched. This CDR3 has 15 amino acids. The source material was blood, either unsorted or a sorted T cell fraction (not recorded which). This TCR came from a human donor who was either an allogeneic HSCT recipient or a stem cell or donor lymphocyte infusion donor (not recorded which). It is not recorded whose cells these are; they may come from a transplant donor. This rearrangement joins TRBV5-5 to TRBJ2-1; 9 nucleotides agree with TRBD2. CDR3 in amino acids: CASSRTGTSSNEQFF. For the CDR3, the DNA is TGTGCCAGCAGCCGAACCGGGACTAGCAGTAATGAGCAGTTCTTC.